The 22 T cell receptor beta chains presented below share a single source sample, sequenced in a study of shared clonotypes between healthy human individuals. The protocol was immunoSEQ multiplex PCR, while the TCRdb copy is restricted to in-frame clones and leaves out a portion. The table includes about 2.5 million clones, just under 95% detected once. The material sequenced was naive CD4+ T cells from PBMCs. This sample's subset: CD45RA+ positively selected. These receptors all stem from a man aged 18 to 30 in good health. Some clones in this sample may be carry-over from other donors' samples.

The chain couples TRBV11-3 to TRBJ2-1; a weak D match, TRBD1 (6 bases). Trimming shortened V by 4 bases and J by 7 bases, and 14 bases separated the two germline ends. The CDR3 covers 14 residues. Germline V CDR1 and CDR2: SGHNT, YENEEA. This chain's CDR3 is CASSSGTRVNEQFF. CDR3 in DNA: TGTGCCAGCAGCTCCGGGACAAGGGTGAATGAGCAGTTCTTC.

This chain uses TRBV28 with TRBJ1-2, with D unclear. The germline V gene has CDR1 MDHEN and CDR2 SYDVKM. The CDR3 has 14 amino acids. V lost 3 bases and J lost 2, with 10 bases in between. In DNA, the CDR3 is TGTGCCAGCAGTTTGGTGGACCTAAACTATGGCTACACCTTC. It yields the protein CASSLVDLNYGYTF.

This chain connects TRBV9 to TRBJ2-7, with 8 bases identical to TRBD1. Germline values: CDR1 SGDLS, CDR2 YYNGEE. V was clipped by 4 bases and J by 7 bases; unmatched bases: 7. This CDR3 contains 13 residues. CDR3 sequence reads: CASSMTGAGEQYF. The CDR3, as DNA: TGTGCCAGCAGCATGACAGGGGCCGGGGAGCAGTACTTC.

This CDR3 is CASSPSVGLSGANVLTF. The CDR3 DNA reads as TGCGCCAGCAGCCCATCAGTAGGGTTATCTGGGGCCAACGTCCTGACTTTC. The V call is TRBV10-1, the J call TRBJ2-6; no clear D. This CDR3 region has 17 residues. V was pared by 6 bases and J by 1 base, with 16 bases between. The germline V gene encodes CDR1 WNHNN and CDR2 SYGVQD (reference sequence).

The chain joins TRBV7-9 to TRBJ1-2; maybe TRBD1 (5 bases). CDR1 is SEHNR, CDR2 FQNEAQ, per germline (reference sequence). V lost 5 bases to trimming and J lost 6 bases, with 13 bases between them. The CDR3 extends over 13 amino acids. CDR3: CASSKQVLDGYTF. In DNA, the CDR3 is TGTGCCAGCAGCAAACAGGTTCTAGATGGCTACACCTTC. Based on the CDR3 plus reference TRBV7-9 and TRBJ1-2, the full variable domain is DTGVSQNPRHKITKRGQNVTFRCDPISEHNRLYWYRQTLGQGPEFLTYFQNEAQLEKSRLLSDRFSAERPKGSFSTLEIQRTEQGDSAMYLCASSKQVLDGYTFGSGTRLTVV.

With respect to this clone: Other DNA sequences from this sample encode an identical CDR3 as well. The V call is TRBV18, the J call TRBJ1-5, with D possibly being TRBD1 (5 bases). The CDR3 contains 14 residues. In germline, CDR1 is KGHSH, CDR2 LQKENI. Trimming left V 3 bases short and J 2 bases short, with 8 bases between. The CDR3 loop reads CASSPEQGNQPQHF. The CDR3 DNA reads as TGTGCCAGCTCACCGGAACAGGGCAATCAGCCCCAGCATTTT.

This chain connects TRBV11-2 to TRBJ2-7; 12 nucleotides align to TRBD2. This CDR3 region has 16 residues. Losses at the gene ends were 6 bases for V and 4 bases for J; bases not matched to a gene: 10. Germline CDR1 SGHAT, CDR2 FQNNGV. CDR3: CASRRRLAGDAYEQYF. CDR3 sequence (DNA): TGTGCCAGCAGACGACGACTAGCGGGAGATGCTTACGAGCAGTACTTC.

The J gene is TRBJ1-5, the V gene TRBV5-1, with a weak D call TRBD1 (6 bases). CDR3 size: 15 residues. V was trimmed by 5 bases and J by 7 bases, leaving 19 bases between them. Germline CDR1 and CDR2: SGHRS and YFSETQ. In DNA, the CDR3 is TGCGCCAGCAGGGCAGGAGGGGGTGAAATGCAGCCCCAGCATTTT. Its protein product is CASRAGGGEMQPQHF. Using reference TRBV5-1 and TRBJ1-5 for the parts outside the CDR3, the full variable domain is KAGVTQTPRYLIKTRGQQVTLSCSPISGHRSVSWYQQTPGQGLQFLFEYFSETQRNKGNFPGRFSGRQFSNSRSEMNVSTLELGDSALYLCASRAGGGEMQPQHFGDGTRLSIL.

The chain couples TRBV6-1 to TRBJ2-2; TRBD2 agrees at 9 bases. The CDR3 length is 18 residues. CDR1 and CDR2 (germline): MNHNS, SASEGT. J was trimmed by 0 bases and V by 1 base; bases with no gene match: 6. This chain's CDR3 is CASSEGPGLAANTGELFF. CDR3 DNA sequence: TGTGCCAGCAGTGAAGGCCCGGGACTAGCCGCGAACACCGGGGAGCTGTTTTTT.

The CDR3 DNA reads TGTGCCCGGGAAGCTAATGAAAAACTGTTTTTT. Protein sequence: CAREANEKLFF. This chain connects TRBV6-1 to TRBJ1-4, with D hard to call. Per the germline V gene, CDR1 is MNHNS and CDR2 is SASEGT. The CDR3 sequence is 11 residues long. V was pared by 11 bases and J by 3 bases, with 7 bases between.

The rearrangement links TRBV5-1 to TRBJ1-5, with TRBD1 matching over 7 bases. The V segment lost 4 bases and the J segment 2 bases; nucleotides outside the gene matches: 3. This CDR3 is 14 amino acids long. Per germline, CDR1 SGHRS and CDR2 YFSETQ. This chain's CDR3 is CASSTGAGNQPQHF. The DNA of the CDR3 is TGCGCCAGCAGCACAGGGGCGGGCAATCAGCCCCAGCATTTT.

This sequence joins TRBV5-1 and TRBJ2-2, with D possibly matching TRBD2 (5 bases). This CDR3 is built from 15 residues. Germline V lookup: CDR1 SGHRS, CDR2 YFSETQ. Trimming removed 0 bases at V and 2 bases at J, with 8 bases between. For the CDR3, the DNA is TGCGCCAGCAGCTTGGAACGGACTAACACCGGGGAGCTGTTTTTT. Its translation: CASSLERTNTGELFF.

The rearrangement links TRBV5-1 to TRBJ1-1; 8 bases fit TRBD1. Trimming took 0 bases from V and 0 from J; bases not matched to a gene: 7. Germline V gene lookup returns CDR1 SGHRS and CDR2 YFSETQ. The CDR3 has 17 amino acids. The CDR3 DNA sequence: TGCGCCAGCAGCTTGGGACAGGGGTTATATGTGAACACTGAAGCTTTCTTT. As protein: CASSLGQGLYVNTEAFF. The entire variable domain, with the rest obtained from reference TRBV5-1 and TRBJ1-1, is as follows: KAGVTQTPRYLIKTRGQQVTLSCSPISGHRSVSWYQQTPGQGLQFLFEYFSETQRNKGNFPGRFSGRQFSNSRSEMNVSTLELGDSALYLCASSLGQGLYVNTEAFFGQGTRLTVV.

The J gene is TRBJ1-1, the V gene TRBV5-1; possibly TRBD1 for D (5 bases). CDR1 SGHRS and CDR2 YFSETQ come from the germline V gene. CDR3 size: 14 residues. V dropped 1 base and J dropped 7 bases, with 14 bases sitting between them. This CDR3 reads CASSLSDSLFEAFF. In nucleotides, the CDR3 is TGCGCCAGCAGCTTGAGCGACAGTTTATTTGAAGCTTTCTTT.

The chain couples TRBV25-1 to TRBJ2-5, with TRBD2 identical over 8 bases. Germline loops: CDR1 MGHDK, CDR2 SYGVNS. The CDR3 extends over 14 amino acids. V was pared by 7 bases and J by 4 bases, with 8 bases of the junction left unmatched. CDR3 nucleotide sequence: TGTGCCAGCATTTATGTAGCGGGACGAGAGACCCAGTACTTC. Its protein is CASIYVAGRETQYF.

The rearrangement joins TRBV11-2 to TRBJ2-3, with no clear D. This CDR3 region has 12 residues. V was clipped by 4 bases and J by 6 bases, with 8 bases between them. CDR1 and CDR2 from the germline V gene are SGHAT and FQNNGV. CDR3: CASSSMGDTQYF. The CDR3 nucleotides are TGTGCCAGCAGCTCAATGGGGGATACGCAGTATTTT.

To note about this clone: The same CDR3 also results from other DNA sequences found in this sample. The rearrangement links TRBV7-3 to TRBJ2-3; tentative D call: TRBD2 (5 bases). Germline lookup yields CDR1 SGHTA and CDR2 FQGTGA. This CDR3 is 15 amino acids long. Trimming pared 2 bases from V and 0 bases from J, leaving 9 bases between. CDR3 DNA: TGTGCCAGCAGCTTATCCGGCGGGAGCACAGATACGCAGTATTTT. The encoded protein is CASSLSGGSTDTQYF.

The V gene is TRBV6-6, the J gene TRBJ2-3; the D is unclear. V was pared by 0 bases and J by 1 base, with 8 bases between. CDR3 length: 15 amino acids. Germline V gene data show CDR1 as MNHNY and CDR2 as SVGAGI (reference sequence). This chain's CDR3 is CASSYSTRGTDTQYF. The CDR3 DNA sequence: TGTGCCAGCAGTTACTCGACAAGGGGCACAGATACGCAGTATTTT.

As to this clone: At the DNA level, this CDR3 is encoded by other sequences in the same sample as well. The gene calls are TRBV7-2 and TRBJ2-2; D unclear. CDR3 length equals 14 residues. Germline CDR1 and CDR2: SGHTA and FQGNSA. V gave up 1 base and J gave up 2 bases, with 5 bases separating them. The CDR3: CASSLGGNTGELFF. DNA for the CDR3: TGTGCCAGCAGCTTAGGCGGAAACACCGGGGAGCTGTTTTTT.

A word on this clone: The sample contains more than one DNA sequence encoding this CDR3. J is TRBJ2-1 and V is TRBV5-1, with D perhaps matching TRBD1 (6 bases). The CDR3 is 15 amino acids. Trimming removed 0 bases at V and 2 bases at J, with 9 bases between. Germline loops: CDR1 SGHRS, CDR2 YFSETQ. The CDR3 here is CASSLARGTYNEQFF. In DNA, the CDR3 is TGCGCCAGCAGCTTGGCCAGGGGTACCTACAATGAGCAGTTCTTC.

Worth noting for this clone: The same CDR3 is also encoded by other DNA sequences in this sample. The gene calls are TRBV19 and TRBJ2-2, with D unclear. The CDR3 covers 13 residues. Germline V CDR1 and CDR2: LNHDA, SQIVND (reference sequence). The V end lost 2 bases, the J end lost 6 bases, and 7 bases lay between the germline ends. The CDR3 coding sequence is TGTGCCAGTAGTATATTAGGGCCCGGGGAGCTGTTTTTT. This encodes CASSILGPGELFF.

The chain recombines TRBV9 with TRBJ2-3; D perhaps matches TRBD2 (5 bases). Trimming stripped 2 bases from V and 4 bases from J, with 17 bases between. The CDR3 runs 16 residues. Germline CDR1 and CDR2: SGDLS and YYNGEE. The CDR3 spells CASSVDGGRGSDTQYF. Here the CDR3 DNA reads TGTGCCAGCAGCGTGGATGGCGGGCGAGGGTCAGATACGCAGTATTTT.